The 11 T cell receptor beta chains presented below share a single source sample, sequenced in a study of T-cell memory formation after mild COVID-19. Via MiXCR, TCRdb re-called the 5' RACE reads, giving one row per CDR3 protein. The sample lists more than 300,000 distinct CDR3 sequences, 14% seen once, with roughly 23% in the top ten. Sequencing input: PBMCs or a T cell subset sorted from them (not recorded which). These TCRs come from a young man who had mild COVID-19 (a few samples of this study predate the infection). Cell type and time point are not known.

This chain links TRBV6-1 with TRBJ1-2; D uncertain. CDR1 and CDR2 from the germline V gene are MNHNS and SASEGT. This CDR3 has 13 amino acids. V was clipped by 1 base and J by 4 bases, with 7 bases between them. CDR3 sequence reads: CASSEGRVYGYTF. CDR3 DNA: TGTGCCAGCAGTGAAGGAAGGGTCTATGGCTACACCTTC.

The CDR3 coding sequence is TGTGCCAGCTCACCTACAGCCGAGGGACAGGCACTACGCACCTTC. This gives the protein CASSPTAEGQALRTF. This chain links TRBV18 with TRBJ1-2; 8 bases are shared with TRBD1. After removal of 3 bases from V and 13 bases from J, the junction contained 16 bases not matched to a gene. Germline V gene lookup returns CDR1 KGHSH and CDR2 LQKENI. The CDR3 covers 15 residues.

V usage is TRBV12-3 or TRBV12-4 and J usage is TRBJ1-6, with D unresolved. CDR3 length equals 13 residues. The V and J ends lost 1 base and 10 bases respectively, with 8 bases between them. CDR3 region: CASSLGVLSPLHF. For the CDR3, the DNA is TGTGCCAGCAGTTTAGGGGTCCTCTCACCCCTCCACTTT.

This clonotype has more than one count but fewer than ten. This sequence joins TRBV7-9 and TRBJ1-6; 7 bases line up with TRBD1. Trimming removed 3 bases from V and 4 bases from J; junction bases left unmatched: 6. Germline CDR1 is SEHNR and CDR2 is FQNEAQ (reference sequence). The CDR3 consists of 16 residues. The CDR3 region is CASSFRGLRYNSPLHF. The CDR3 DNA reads TGTGCCAGCAGCTTCAGGGGGTTGAGATATAATTCACCCCTCCACTTT.

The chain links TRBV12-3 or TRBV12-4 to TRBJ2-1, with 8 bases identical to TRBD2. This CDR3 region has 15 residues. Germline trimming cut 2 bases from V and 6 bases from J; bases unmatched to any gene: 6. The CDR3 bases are TGTGCCAGCAGTTTAACCGGGACTAGTCCCAATGAGCAGTTCTTC. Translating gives CASSLTGTSPNEQFF.

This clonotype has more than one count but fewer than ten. CDR3: CASSQDHLAGSLETQYF. CDR3 bases: TGTGCCAGCAGCCAAGATCACCTAGCGGGGTCTTTAGAGACCCAGTACTTC. The genes are TRBV4-2 and TRBJ2-5, with 9 positions matching TRBD2. Germline V gene data show CDR1 as LGHNA and CDR2 as YNFKEQ. The CDR3 consists of 17 residues. Trimming at V came to 0 bases and at J to 4 bases, leaving 9 bases not matched to a gene.

DNA for the CDR3: TGTGCCAGCAGCCAAGGGAGGGCCTACGAGCAGTACGTC. Translation: CASSQGRAYEQYV. The genes are TRBV3-1 and TRBJ2-7; TRBD2 is a possible D gene (6 bases). The CDR3 has 13 residues. Per germline, CDR1 LGHDT and CDR2 YNNKEL (reference sequence). With 1 base removed from V and 2 bases from J, the gap between germline ends came to 6 bases.

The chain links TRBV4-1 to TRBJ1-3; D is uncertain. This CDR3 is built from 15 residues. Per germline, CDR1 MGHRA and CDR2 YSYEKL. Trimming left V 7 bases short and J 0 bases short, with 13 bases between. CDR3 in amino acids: CASTLEEYSGNTIYF. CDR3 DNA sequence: TGCGCCAGCACACTAGAGGAATACTCTGGAAACACCATATATTTT.

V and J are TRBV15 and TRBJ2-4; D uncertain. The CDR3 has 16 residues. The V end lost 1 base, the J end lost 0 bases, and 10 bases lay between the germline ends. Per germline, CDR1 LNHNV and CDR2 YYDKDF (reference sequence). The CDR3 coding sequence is TGTGCCACCAGCAGAGGACACGTGGAAGCCAAAAACATTCAGTACTTC. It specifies CATSRGHVEAKNIQYF.

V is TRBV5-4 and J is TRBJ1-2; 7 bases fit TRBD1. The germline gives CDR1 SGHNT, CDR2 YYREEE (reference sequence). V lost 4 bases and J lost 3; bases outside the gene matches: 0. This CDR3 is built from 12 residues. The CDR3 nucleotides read TGTGCCAGCAGCACAGGGGACTATGGCTACACCTTC. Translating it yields CASSTGDYGYTF.

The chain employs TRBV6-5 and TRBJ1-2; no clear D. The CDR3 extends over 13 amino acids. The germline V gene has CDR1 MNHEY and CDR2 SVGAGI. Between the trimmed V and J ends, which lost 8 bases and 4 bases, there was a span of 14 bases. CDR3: CASVSSLSYGYTF. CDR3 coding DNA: TGTGCCAGCGTCTCATCCTTAAGCTATGGCTACACCTTC.